This T cell receptor beta chain was captured in a study of technical replicates of blood from a handful of donors. V was trimmed by 2 bases and J by 2 bases, leaving 18 bases between them. This CDR3 spans 18 amino acids. Germline V gives CDR1 SGHTA, CDR2 FQGNSA. Sequencing used immunoSEQ multiplex PCR; TCRdb keeps in-frame clones, though not all of them. The data show 55,000 to 75,000 clones, approximately 92% seen once. This clonotype was sampled from a human donor in good health. Some clones in this sample may be carry-over from other donors' samples. The V call is TRBV7-2, the J call TRBJ2-2; D is perhaps TRBD1 (6 bases). Material: PBMCs. The DNA for the CDR3 is TGTGCCAGCAGCTTATCGAGACCGGGACAAACAAACACCGGGGAGCTGTTTTTT. Encoded protein: CASSLSRPGQTNTGELFF.